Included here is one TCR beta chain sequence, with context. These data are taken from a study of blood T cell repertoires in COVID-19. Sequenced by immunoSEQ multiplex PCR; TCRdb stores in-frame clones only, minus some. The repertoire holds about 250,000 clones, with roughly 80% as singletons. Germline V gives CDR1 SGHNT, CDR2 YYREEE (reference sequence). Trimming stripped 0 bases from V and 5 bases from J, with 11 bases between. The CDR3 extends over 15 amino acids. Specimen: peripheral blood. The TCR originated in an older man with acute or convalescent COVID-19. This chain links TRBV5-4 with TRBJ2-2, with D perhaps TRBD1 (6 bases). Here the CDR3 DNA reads TGTGCCAGCAGCTTGGTGGGGGCTGGAACCGGGGAGCTGTTTTTT. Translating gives CASSLVGAGTGELFF.